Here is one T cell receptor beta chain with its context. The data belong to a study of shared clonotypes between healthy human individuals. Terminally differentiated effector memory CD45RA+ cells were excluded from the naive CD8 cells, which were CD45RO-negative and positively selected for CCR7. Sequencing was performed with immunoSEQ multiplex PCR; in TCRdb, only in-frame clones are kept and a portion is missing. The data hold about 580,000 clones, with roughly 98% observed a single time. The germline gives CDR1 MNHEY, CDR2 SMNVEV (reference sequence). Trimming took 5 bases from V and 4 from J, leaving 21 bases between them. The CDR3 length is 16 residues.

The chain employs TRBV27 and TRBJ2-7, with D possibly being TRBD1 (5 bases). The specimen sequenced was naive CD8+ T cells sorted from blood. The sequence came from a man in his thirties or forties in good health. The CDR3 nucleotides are TGTGCCAGCAGTCGTTACTATGACAGTGCCAGGTACGAGCAGTACTTC. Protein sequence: CASSRYYDSARYEQYF.